These 8 T cell receptor beta chains were sequenced from one sample in a study of cytomegalovirus exposure and HLA in healthy donors. PCR involved 60 Vbeta and 13 Jbeta primers. Produced via immunoSEQ multiplex PCR; TCRdb's table is partial and in-frame only. The table has some 130,000 clones, 79% seen once. What was sequenced was PBMCs. The receptors come from a man aged 35 to 55 in good health and CMV-seropositive.

V is TRBV30 and J is TRBJ1-4, with 10 bases that match TRBD1. The V gene's germline CDR1 is GTSNPN and CDR2 SVGIG (reference sequence). V lost 5 bases, J lost 0 bases, and 0 bases stayed unmatched. The CDR3 covers 14 residues. The CDR3 DNA reads as TGTGCCTGGGGGACAGGGGCAACTAATGAAAAACTGTTTTTT. Protein: CAWGTGATNEKLFF.

This chain joins TRBV11-2 and TRBJ1-4, with 7 bases that match TRBD1. V was pared by 5 bases and J by 8 bases, with 5 bases of the junction left unmatched. The CDR3 sequence is 13 residues long. Germline CDR1 is SGHAT and CDR2 is FQNNGV. The CDR3: CASSRGQVEKLFF. CDR3 in DNA: TGTGCCAGCAGCCGCGGACAGGTGGAAAAACTGTTTTTT.

V gene TRBV19 combines with J gene TRBJ1-2; 10 bases match TRBD1. This CDR3 region has 14 residues. V shed 5 bases, J shed 6 bases, and the junction held 6 bases outside the gene matches. Per the germline V gene, CDR1 is LNHDA and CDR2 is SQIVND (reference sequence). DNA for the CDR3: TGTGCCAGTAGTTCCCCCGGGACAGGGGATGGCTACACCTTC. Translated: CASSSPGTGDGYTF. Filled out from reference TRBV19 and TRBJ1-2, the complete variable domain reads DGGITQSPKYLFRKEGQNVTLSCEQNLNHDAMYWYRQDPGQGLRLIYYSQIVNDFQKGDIAEGYSVSREKKESFPLTVTSAQKNPTAFYLCASSSPGTGDGYTFGSGTRLTVV.

The chain joins TRBV14 to TRBJ1-1; tentatively, D is TRBD1 (5 bases). This CDR3 is built from 13 residues. Trimming pared 4 bases from V and 3 bases from J, leaving 9 bases between. Germline V gene lookup returns CDR1 SGHDN and CDR2 FVKESK. The CDR3 bases are TGTGCCAGCAGCCGCGGGGGTGACACTGAAGCTTTCTTT. Encoded protein: CASSRGGDTEAFF. The complete variable domain, with remaining parts taken from reference TRBV14 and TRBJ1-1, reads EAGVTQFPSHSVIEKGQTVTLRCDPISGHDNLYWYRRVMGKEIKFLLHFVKESKQDESGMPNNRFLAERTGGTYSTLKVQPAELEDSGVYFCASSRGGDTEAFFGQGTRLTVV.

The rearrangement joins TRBV5-1 to TRBJ1-2, with a possible D match to TRBD1 (6 bases). From germline, CDR1 is SGHRS and CDR2 YFSETQ. Between the trimmed V and J ends, which lost 2 bases and 5 bases, there was a span of 13 bases. The CDR3 length is 14 residues. CDR3 residues: CASSFLTGSYGYTF. In DNA, the CDR3 is TGCGCCAGCAGCTTCTTGACAGGTTCTTATGGCTACACCTTC. The variable domain in full, completed from reference TRBV5-1 and TRBJ1-2, reads KAGVTQTPRYLIKTRGQQVTLSCSPISGHRSVSWYQQTPGQGLQFLFEYFSETQRNKGNFPGRFSGRQFSNSRSEMNVSTLELGDSALYLCASSFLTGSYGYTFGSGTRLTVV.

The gene calls are TRBV9 and TRBJ2-7, with 9 bases matching TRBD2. V lost 0 bases to trimming and J lost 4 bases; unmatched junction nucleotides: 11. This CDR3 spans 17 amino acids. The germline CDR1 and CDR2 sequences are SGDLS and YYNGEE. The CDR3 DNA reads TGTGCCAGCAGCGTAGGCCCTCTTAGCGGGAGAATTTACGAGCAGTACTTC. Its translation is CASSVGPLSGRIYEQYF. Based on the CDR3 plus reference TRBV9 and TRBJ2-7, the full variable domain is DSGVTQTPKHLITATGQRVTLRCSPRSGDLSVYWYQQSLDQGLQFLIQYYNGEERAKGNILERFSAQQFPDLHSELNLSSLELGDSALYFCASSVGPLSGRIYEQYFGPGTRLTVT.

This rearrangement joins TRBV27 to TRBJ2-7; 7 bases align to TRBD1. The CDR3 has 17 amino acids. Trimming at V came to 0 bases and at J to 2 bases, leaving 10 bases not matched to a gene. In germline, CDR1 is MNHEY, CDR2 SMNVEV (reference sequence). In DNA, the CDR3 is TGTGCCAGCAGTTTATCCTCGACAGGGTTTGCCCCCTACGAGCAGTACTTC. Translated: CASSLSSTGFAPYEQYF.

This clone was picked up one time. The rearrangement uses TRBV6-5 and TRBJ1-3; D remains unclear. Trimming took off 4 bases at V and 0 bases at J, with 13 bases between the two ends. The germline CDR1 and CDR2 sequences are MNHEY and SVGAGI. The CDR3 has 16 residues. The DNA of the CDR3 is TGTGCCAGCAGTTCACAGATCCCGAGCTCTGGAAACACCATATATTTT. Amino acids: CASSSQIPSSGNTIYF.